This T cell receptor beta chain was obtained from a study of regulatory T cells in long-lasting Graves disease. Germline CDR1 is SGHAT and CDR2 is FQNNGV. The ends were cut back, 3 bases at V and 1 base at J, with 9 bases in the middle. The CDR3 runs 14 residues. This clonotype was detected many times. Its antigen is currently unknown. Through Arm-PCR of CDR3 regions and iRepertoire HTBI primers, TCR beta libraries were built. One entry per CDR3 protein, called by TCRdb with MiXCR from the multiplex PCR reads. The sample has roughly 500,000 distinct CDR3 sequences, 22% seen once. Overall study results and limits: Reduced TCR diversity was observed in persistent Graves' patients versus newly diagnosed patients.

Time point: persistent/refractory GD, antithyroid drugs over 5 years with positive TRAb. PBMC-derived RNA was used for the TCR library. The V call is TRBV11-2, the J call TRBJ1-1; a weak D match, TRBD1 (5 bases). The specimen comprised peripheral blood mononuclear cells (PBMCs), sampled when the disease was refractory, from a patient treated with antithyroid drugs. This receptor was taken from a female donor with Graves disease. CDR3 in amino acids: CASSFGGTNTEAFF. The DNA of the CDR3 is TGTGCCAGCAGCTTCGGCGGGACGAACACTGAAGCTTTCTTT.